This record looks at one TCR beta chain sequence and its context. Its antigen remains unidentified. The data were taken from a study of T cells in Graves' hyperthyroidism and ophthalmopathy. Those patients with uncontrolled infection, other autoimmune disease, pregnancy or lactation were excluded. TCR beta CDR3 regions were amplified from RNA. The HTBI primer set was used in a first-round RT-PCR of the TCR CDR3. TCRdb redid the calling of the multiplex PCR reads with MiXCR, one entry per CDR3 protein. Among over 550,000 distinct CDR3 sequences listed, 16% were seen once. CDR3 length: 12 residues. CDR1 is MNHEY and CDR2 is SVGEGT in the germline V gene. Between the trimmed V and J ends, which lost 2 bases and 5 bases, there was a span of 6 bases. Overall study findings and caveats: The model anticipated ophthalmopathy a median approximately 6.6 months pre-onset.

Input material: blood. This chain uses TRBV6-2 or TRBV6-3 with TRBJ2-5, with unresolved D. The TCR was taken from a woman younger than 30 with Graves' hyperthyroidism. The CDR3 loop reads CASSYPLETQYF. CDR3 sequence (DNA): TGTGCCAGCAGTTACCCCCTCGAGACCCAGTACTTC.